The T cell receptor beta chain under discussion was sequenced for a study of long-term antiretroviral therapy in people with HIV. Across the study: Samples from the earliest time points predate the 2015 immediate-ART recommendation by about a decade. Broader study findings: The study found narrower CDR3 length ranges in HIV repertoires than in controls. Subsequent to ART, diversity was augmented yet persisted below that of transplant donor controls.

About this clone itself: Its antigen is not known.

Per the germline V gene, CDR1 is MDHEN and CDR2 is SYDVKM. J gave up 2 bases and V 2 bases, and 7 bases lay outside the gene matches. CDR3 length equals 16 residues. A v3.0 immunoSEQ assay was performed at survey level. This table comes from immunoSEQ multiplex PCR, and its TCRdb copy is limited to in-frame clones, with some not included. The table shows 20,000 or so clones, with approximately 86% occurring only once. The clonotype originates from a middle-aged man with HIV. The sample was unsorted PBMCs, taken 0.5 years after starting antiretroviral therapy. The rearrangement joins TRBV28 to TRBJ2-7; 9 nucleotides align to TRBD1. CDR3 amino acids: CASSLPTGTGTYEQYF. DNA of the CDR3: TGTGCCAGCAGTTTACCGACCGGGACAGGGACCTACGAGCAGTACTTC.